The 2 T cell receptor beta chains given below trace back to one sample, sequenced in a study of blood T cell repertoires in COVID-19. Method: immunoSEQ multiplex PCR; TCRdb's copy keeps in-frame clones and lacks some. The sample lists roughly 220,000 clones, 86% occurring once. What was sequenced was PBMCs or T cells enriched from blood (not recorded which). The source is a woman between 40 and 55 years old with acute COVID-19.

The sample holds one count of this clone. This chain uses TRBV30 with TRBJ1-1; 8 bases are shared with TRBD1. The V segment lost 2 bases and the J segment 6 bases; nucleotides outside the gene matches: 5. The germline CDR1 and CDR2 sequences are GTSNPN and SVGIG (reference sequence). CDR3 size: 13 residues. The CDR3 DNA reads TGTGCCTGGAGTACGACAGGGGTCCCTGAAGCTTTCTTT. Amino acid sequence: CAWSTTGVPEAFF.

This chain joins TRBV11-2 and TRBJ1-1; weak D call: TRBD1 (6 bases). Germline CDR1 and CDR2: SGHAT and FQNNGV. V gave up 5 bases and J gave up 4 bases, with 14 bases separating them. CDR3 size: 14 residues. The CDR3 reads CASSPGRGGTEAFF. CDR3 DNA: TGTGCCAGCAGCCCAGGGCGAGGGGGCACTGAAGCTTTCTTT.